This T cell receptor (beta chain) was recorded in a study of Graves' ophthalmopathy and Graves' hyperthyroidism. At the level of the study: Peripheral blood was collected at initial diagnosis, before any treatment.

Hyperthyroidism was considered stable when no ophthalmopathy appeared within 18 months of follow-up. Hyperthyroidism patients were newly diagnosed, under 2 months' duration, aged 18 to 65. This clonotype has a count of ten or more. Using RNA transcripts, the TCR beta CDR3 regions were amplified. Investigators did first-round RT-PCR with HTBI primers, then second-round multiplex PCR. TCRdb itself ran the multiplex PCR reads through MiXCR, one entry per CDR3 protein. The data contain 400,000 or so distinct CDR3 sequences, 15% to 19% of them seen just once; the ten biggest clones take up roughly 7%. The sequenced sample consisted of peripheral blood. The clonotype was recovered from a woman aged 18 to 35 with stable Graves' hyperthyroidism.

The chain's CDR3 is CASSSTRDTEAFF. CDR3 in DNA: TGTGCCAGTAGTAGTACACGGGACACTGAAGCTTTCTTT. The rearrangement links TRBV19 to TRBJ1-1; unclear D gene. Germline-derived CDR1 and CDR2 are LNHDA and SQIVND (reference sequence). The V and J ends lost 4 bases and 3 bases respectively, with 9 bases between them. This CDR3 is built from 13 residues.